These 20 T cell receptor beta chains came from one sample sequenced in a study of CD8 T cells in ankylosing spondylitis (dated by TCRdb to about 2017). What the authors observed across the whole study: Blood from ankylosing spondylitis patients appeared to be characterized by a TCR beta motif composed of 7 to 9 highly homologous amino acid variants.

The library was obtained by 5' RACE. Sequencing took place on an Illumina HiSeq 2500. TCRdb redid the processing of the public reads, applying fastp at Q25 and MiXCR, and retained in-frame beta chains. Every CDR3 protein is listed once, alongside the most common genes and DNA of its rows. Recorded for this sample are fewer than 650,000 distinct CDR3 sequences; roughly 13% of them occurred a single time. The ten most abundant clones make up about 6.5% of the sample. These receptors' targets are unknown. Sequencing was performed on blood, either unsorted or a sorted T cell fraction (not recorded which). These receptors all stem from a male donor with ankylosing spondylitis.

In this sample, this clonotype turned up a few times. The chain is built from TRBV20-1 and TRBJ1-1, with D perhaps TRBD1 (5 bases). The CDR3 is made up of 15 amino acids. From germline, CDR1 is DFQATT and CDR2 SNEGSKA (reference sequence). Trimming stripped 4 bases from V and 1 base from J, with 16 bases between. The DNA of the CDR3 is TGCAGTGCTACCTCCCCCCGGAGGGGGAACACTGAAGCTTTCTTT. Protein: CSATSPRRGNTEAFF.

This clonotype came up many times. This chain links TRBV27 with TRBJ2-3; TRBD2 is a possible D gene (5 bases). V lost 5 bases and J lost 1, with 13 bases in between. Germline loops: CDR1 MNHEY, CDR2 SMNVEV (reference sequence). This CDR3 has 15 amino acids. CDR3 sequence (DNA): TGTGCCAGCAGTCCCCGGGGTAGCGGCACAGATACGCAGTATTTT. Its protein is CASSPRGSGTDTQYF.

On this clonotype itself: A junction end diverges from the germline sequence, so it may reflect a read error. The CDR3 spells CASNRDNSPLRF. The CDR3 bases are TGCGCCAGCAACAGGGATAATTCACCCCTCCGCTTT. V is TRBV5-1 and J is TRBJ1-6, with D perhaps TRBD1 (6 bases). Germline CDR1 and CDR2: SGHRS and YFSETQ. The CDR3 sequence is 12 residues long.

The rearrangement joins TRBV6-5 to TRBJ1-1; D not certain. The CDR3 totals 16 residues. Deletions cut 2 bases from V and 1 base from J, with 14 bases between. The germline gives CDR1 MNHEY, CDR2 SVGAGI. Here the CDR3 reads CASSYQRVVGNTEAFF. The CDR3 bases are TGTGCCAGCAGTTACCAAAGAGTGGTGGGGAACACTGAAGCTTTCTTT.

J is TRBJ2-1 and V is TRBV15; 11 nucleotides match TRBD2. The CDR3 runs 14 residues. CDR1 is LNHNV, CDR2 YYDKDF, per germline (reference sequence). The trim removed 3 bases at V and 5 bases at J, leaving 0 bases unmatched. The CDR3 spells CATSRGLADNEQFF. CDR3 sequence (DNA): TGTGCCACCAGCAGGGGACTAGCGGACAATGAGCAGTTCTTC.

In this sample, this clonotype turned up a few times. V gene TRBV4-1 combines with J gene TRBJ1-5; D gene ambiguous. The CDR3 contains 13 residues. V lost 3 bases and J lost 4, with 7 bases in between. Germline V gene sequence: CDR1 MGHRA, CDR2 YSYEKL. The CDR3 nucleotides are TGCGCCAGCAGCCAGCATAATAATCAGCCCCAGCATTTT. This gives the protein CASSQHNNQPQHF.

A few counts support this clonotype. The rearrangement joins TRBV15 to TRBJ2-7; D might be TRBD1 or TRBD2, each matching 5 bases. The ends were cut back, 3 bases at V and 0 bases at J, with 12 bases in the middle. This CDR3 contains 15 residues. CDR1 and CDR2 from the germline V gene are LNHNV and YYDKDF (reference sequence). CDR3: CATSRGGGYSYEQYF. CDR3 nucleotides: TGTGCCACCAGCAGGGGTGGGGGTTACTCCTACGAGCAGTACTTC.

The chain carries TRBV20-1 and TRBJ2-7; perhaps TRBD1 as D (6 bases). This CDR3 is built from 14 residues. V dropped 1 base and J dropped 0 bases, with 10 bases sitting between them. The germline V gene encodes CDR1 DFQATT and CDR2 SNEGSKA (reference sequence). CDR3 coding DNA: TGCAGTGCTAGAGTGGGACATAACTCCTACGAGCAGTACTTC. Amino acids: CSARVGHNSYEQYF.

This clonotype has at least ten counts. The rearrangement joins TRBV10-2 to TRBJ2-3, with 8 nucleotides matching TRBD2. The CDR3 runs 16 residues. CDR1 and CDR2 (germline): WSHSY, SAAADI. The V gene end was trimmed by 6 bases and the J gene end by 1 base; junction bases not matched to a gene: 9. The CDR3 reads CASRPRAGEGTDTQYF. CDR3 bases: TGCGCCAGCAGACCACGAGCGGGAGAAGGCACAGATACGCAGTATTTT.

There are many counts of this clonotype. The CDR3 region is CSGGSTETQYF. The CDR3 DNA reads as TGCAGTGGTGGGAGCACAGAGACCCAGTACTTC. The J gene is TRBJ2-5, the V gene TRBV20-1, with TRBD2 as a possible D gene (5 bases). Germline V gives CDR1 DFQATT, CDR2 SNEGSKA (reference sequence). The CDR3 length is 11 residues. The V end lost 7 bases, the J end lost 4 bases, and 10 bases lay between the germline ends.

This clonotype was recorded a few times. CDR3 DNA: TGCAGTGCCCTAACCAGTGGTTCTGGTGGCTACACCTTC. This encodes CSALTSGSGGYTF. The chain links TRBV20-1 to TRBJ1-2; the D is unclear. The CDR3 loop spans 13 amino acids. Germline V gives CDR1 DFQATT, CDR2 SNEGSKA (reference sequence). The germline V and J ends were trimmed by 6 bases and 7 bases, with 18 bases remaining between them.

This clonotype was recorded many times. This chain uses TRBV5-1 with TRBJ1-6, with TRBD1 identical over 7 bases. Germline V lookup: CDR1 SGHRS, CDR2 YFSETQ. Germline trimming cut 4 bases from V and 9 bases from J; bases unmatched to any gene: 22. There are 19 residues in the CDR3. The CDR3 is CASSLQQGFPPNEGSPLHF. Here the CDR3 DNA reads TGCGCCAGCAGCCTACAACAGGGGTTTCCCCCCAATGAAGGTTCACCCCTCCACTTT.

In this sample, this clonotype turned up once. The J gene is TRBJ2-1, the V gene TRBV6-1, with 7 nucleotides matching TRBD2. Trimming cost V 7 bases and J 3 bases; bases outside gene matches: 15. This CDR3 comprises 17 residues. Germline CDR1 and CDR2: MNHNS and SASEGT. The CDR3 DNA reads TGTGCCAGCACAAGAGGGGCTAGCGGTTCTTACTACAATGAGCAGTTCTTC. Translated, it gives CASTRGASGSYYNEQFF.

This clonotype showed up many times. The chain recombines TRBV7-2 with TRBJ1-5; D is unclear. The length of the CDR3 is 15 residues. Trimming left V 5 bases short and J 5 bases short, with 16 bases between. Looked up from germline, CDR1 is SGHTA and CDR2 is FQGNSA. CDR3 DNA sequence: TGTGCCAGCAGCCTGCCATTTGATGGTCATCAGCCCCAGCATTTT. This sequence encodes CASSLPFDGHQPQHF.

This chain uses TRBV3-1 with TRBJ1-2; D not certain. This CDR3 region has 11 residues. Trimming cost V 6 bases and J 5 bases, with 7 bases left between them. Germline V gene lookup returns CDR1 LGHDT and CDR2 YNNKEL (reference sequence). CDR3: CASSNGYGYTF. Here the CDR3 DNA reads TGTGCCAGCAGTAACGGGTATGGCTACACCTTC.

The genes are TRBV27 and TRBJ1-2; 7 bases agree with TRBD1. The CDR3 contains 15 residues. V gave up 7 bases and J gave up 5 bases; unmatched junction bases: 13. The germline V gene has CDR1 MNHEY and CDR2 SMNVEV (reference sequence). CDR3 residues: CASTPGQGGRYGYTF. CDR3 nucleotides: TGTGCCAGCACCCCCGGACAAGGGGGCAGGTATGGCTACACCTTC.

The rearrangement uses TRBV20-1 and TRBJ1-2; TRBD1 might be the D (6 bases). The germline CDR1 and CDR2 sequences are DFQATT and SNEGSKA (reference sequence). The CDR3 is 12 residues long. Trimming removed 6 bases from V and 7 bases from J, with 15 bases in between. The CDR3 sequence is CSASGGLGGYTF. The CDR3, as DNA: TGCAGTGCCAGTGGGGGGCTTGGTGGCTACACCTTC.

The CDR3 DNA is TGTGCCAGCTCACCACTAGGGACCGGTACCTACGAGCAGTACGTC. Protein: CASSPLGTGTYEQYV. The chain couples TRBV18 to TRBJ2-7, with D perhaps assigned TRBD1 or TRBD2 (5 bases each). This CDR3 has 15 residues. Between the trimmed V and J ends, which lost 1 base and 2 bases, there was a span of 12 bases. CDR1 KGHSH and CDR2 LQKENI come from the germline V gene.

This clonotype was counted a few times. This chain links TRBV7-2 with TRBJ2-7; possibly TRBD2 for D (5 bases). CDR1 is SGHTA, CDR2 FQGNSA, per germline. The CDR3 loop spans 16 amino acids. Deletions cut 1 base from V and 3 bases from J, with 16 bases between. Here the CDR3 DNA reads TGTGCCAGCAGCTTAGGTAGGGCGGGTGCGAACTACGAGCAGTACTTC. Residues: CASSLGRAGANYEQYF. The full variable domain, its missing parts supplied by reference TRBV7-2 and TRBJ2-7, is GAGVSQSPSNKVTEKGKDVELRCDPISGHTALYWYRQSLGQGLEFLIYFQGNSAPDKSGLPSDRFSAERTGGSVSTLTIQRTQQEDSAVYLCASSLGRAGANYEQYFGPGTRLTVT.

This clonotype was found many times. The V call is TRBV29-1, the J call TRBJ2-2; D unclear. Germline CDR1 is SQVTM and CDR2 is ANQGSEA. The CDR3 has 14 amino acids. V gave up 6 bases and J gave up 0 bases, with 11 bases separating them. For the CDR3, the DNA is TGCAGCGTAGAGCTATACGCGAACACCGGGGAGCTGTTTTTT. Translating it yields CSVELYANTGELFF.